This T cell receptor (beta chain) was captured by sequencing in a study of T cells in Graves' hyperthyroidism and ophthalmopathy. Study-level findings and limits: Ophthalmopathy was told apart from stable hyperthyroidism by a 13 V-J model.

In germline, CDR1 is SQVTM, CDR2 ANQGSEA. V lost 4 bases, J lost 3 bases, and 12 bases lay in between. This CDR3 has 14 residues. This clonotype was detected ten times or more. The antigen is undetermined. Amplification of TCR beta CDR3 regions was performed using RNA transcripts as template. The HTBI set primed first-round TCR CDR3 RT-PCR. TCRdb re-called the multiplex PCR reads through MiXCR, storing one row per CDR3 protein. The repertoire has over 150,000 distinct CDR3 sequences, less than 20% of them found once; the top ten carry 53%. Hyperthyroidism had been newly diagnosed in patients aged 18 to 65, and its duration was under 2 months. Exclusion of a patient resulted from uncontrolled infection, other autoimmune disease, pregnancy or lactation. Out of roughly 10 ml of fresh peripheral blood came the PBMCs.

Input material: blood. V is TRBV29-1 and J is TRBJ2-2; no firm D call. The sequence was collected from a woman aged 50 to 60 with Graves' hyperthyroidism. CDR3 sequence (DNA): TGCAGCGTTGGTCTCCCAGCGCACACCGGGGAGCTGTTTTTT. Translating gives CSVGLPAHTGELFF.